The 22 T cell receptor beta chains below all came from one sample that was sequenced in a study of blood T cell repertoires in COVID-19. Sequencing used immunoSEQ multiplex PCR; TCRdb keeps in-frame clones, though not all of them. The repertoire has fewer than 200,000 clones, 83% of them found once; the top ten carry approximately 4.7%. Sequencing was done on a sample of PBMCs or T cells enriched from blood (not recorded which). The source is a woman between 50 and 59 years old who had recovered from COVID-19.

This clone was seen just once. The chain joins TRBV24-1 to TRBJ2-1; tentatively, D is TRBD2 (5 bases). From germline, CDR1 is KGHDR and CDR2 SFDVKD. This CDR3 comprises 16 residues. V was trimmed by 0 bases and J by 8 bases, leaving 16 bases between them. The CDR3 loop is CATSDLPGRGIDEQFF. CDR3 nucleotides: TGTGCCACCAGTGATTTGCCGGGCCGGGGTATAGATGAGCAGTTCTTC.

The CDR3 is CASSYGLAGADTQYF. DNA of the CDR3: TGTGCCAGCAGTTACGGACTAGCGGGAGCAGATACGCAGTATTTT. The chain combines TRBV6-5 with TRBJ2-3; TRBD2 matches 13 bases. V trimming: 2 bases; J trimming: 4 bases; junction bases outside the gene matches: 0. In germline, CDR1 is MNHEY, CDR2 SVGAGI. The CDR3 sequence is 15 residues long.

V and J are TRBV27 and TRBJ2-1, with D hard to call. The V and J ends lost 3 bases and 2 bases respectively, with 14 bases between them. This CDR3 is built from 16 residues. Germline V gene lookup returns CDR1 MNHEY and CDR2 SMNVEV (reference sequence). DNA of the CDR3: TGTGCCAGCAGTTTCTCCCCCAGCGAACCCTACAATGAGCAGTTCTTC. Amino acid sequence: CASSFSPSEPYNEQFF.

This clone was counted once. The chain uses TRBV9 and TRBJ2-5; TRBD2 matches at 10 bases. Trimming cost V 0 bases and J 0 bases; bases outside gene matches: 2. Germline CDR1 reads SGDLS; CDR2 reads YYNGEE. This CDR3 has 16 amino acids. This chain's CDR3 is CASSVAGLADQETQYF. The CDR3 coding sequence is TGTGCCAGCAGCGTAGCTGGACTAGCGGACCAAGAGACCCAGTACTTC.

CDR3: CASSFAGDRNQPQHF. The CDR3 nucleotides read TGTGCCAGCAGTTTTGCGGGGGACAGGAATCAGCCCCAGCATTTT. The gene calls are TRBV28 and TRBJ1-5; 8 bases are shared with TRBD1. This CDR3 has 15 residues. Germline CDR1 is MDHEN and CDR2 is SYDVKM. The V and J ends lost 3 bases and 4 bases, in that order; junction bases with no gene match: 5.

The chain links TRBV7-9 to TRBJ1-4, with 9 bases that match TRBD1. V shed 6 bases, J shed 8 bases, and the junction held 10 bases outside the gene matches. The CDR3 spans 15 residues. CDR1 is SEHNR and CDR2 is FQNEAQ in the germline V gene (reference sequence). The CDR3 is CASRFTGGFGEKLFF. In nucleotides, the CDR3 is TGTGCCAGCAGATTTACAGGGGGCTTTGGCGAAAAACTGTTTTTT.

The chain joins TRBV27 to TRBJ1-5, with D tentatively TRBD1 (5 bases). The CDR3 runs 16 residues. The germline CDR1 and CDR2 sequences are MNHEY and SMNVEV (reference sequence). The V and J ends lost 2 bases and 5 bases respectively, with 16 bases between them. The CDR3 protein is CASSLGKGQGHQPQHF. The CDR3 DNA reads TGTGCCAGCAGTTTAGGTAAGGGGCAGGGCCATCAGCCCCAGCATTTT.

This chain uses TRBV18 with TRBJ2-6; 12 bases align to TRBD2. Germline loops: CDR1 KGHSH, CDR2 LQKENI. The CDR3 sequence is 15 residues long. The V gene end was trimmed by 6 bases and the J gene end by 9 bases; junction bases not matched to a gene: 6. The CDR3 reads CASSRTSGVVNVLTF. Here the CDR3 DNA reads TGTGCCAGCTCTAGGACTAGCGGGGTAGTCAACGTCCTGACTTTC.

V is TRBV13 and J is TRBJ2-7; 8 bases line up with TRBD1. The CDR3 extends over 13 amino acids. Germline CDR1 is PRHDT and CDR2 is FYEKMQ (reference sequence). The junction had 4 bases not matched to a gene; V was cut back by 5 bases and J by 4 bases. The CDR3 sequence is CASSPQGEYEQYV. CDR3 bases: TGTGCCAGCAGCCCACAGGGGGAGTACGAGCAGTACGTC.

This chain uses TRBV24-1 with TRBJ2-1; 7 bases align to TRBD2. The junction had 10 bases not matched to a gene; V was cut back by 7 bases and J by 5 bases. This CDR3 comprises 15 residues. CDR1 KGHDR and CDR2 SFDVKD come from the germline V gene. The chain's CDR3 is CATSPGRLYDNEQFF. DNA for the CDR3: TGTGCCACCAGCCCCGGGAGGTTGTATGACAATGAGCAGTTCTTC.

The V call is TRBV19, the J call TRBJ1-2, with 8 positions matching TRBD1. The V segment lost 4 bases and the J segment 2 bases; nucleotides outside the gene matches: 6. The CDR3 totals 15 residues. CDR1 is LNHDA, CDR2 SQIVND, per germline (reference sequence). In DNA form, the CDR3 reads TGTGCCAGTAGTACCACCAGACAGGGGAACTATGGCTACACCTTC. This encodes CASSTTRQGNYGYTF.

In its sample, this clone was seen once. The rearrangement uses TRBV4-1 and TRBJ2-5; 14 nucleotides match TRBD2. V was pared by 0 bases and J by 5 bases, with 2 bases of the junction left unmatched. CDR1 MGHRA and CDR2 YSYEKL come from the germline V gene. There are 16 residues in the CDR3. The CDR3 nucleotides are TGCGCCAGCAGCCAAGATCGACTAGCGGGAGGGGAGACCCAGTACTTC. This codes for CASSQDRLAGGETQYF.

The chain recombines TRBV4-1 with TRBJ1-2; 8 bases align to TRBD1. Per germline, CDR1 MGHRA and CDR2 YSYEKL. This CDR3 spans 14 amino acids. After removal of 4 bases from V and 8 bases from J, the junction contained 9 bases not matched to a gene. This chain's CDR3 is CASSLGTGYEGYTF. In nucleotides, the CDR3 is TGCGCCAGCAGCCTCGGGACAGGATACGAAGGCTACACCTTC.

The CDR3 nucleotides read TGTGCCAGCAGCCTGGCCGTGGCTGGCGGGGAGCTGTTTTTT. The encoded protein is CASSLAVAGGELFF. This chain links TRBV9 with TRBJ2-2; no reliable D call. Per the germline V gene, CDR1 is SGDLS and CDR2 is YYNGEE. CDR3 length: 14 residues. Trimming removed 4 bases at V and 7 bases at J, with 14 bases between. Using reference TRBV9 and TRBJ2-2 for the parts outside the CDR3, the full variable domain is DSGVTQTPKHLITATGQRVTLRCSPRSGDLSVYWYQQSLDQGLQFLIQYYNGEERAKGNILERFSAQQFPDLHSELNLSSLELGDSALYFCASSLAVAGGELFFGEGSRLTVL.

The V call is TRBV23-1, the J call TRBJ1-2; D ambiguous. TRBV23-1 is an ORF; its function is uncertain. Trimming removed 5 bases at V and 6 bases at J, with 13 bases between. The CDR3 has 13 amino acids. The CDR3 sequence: CASSGLPPDGYTF. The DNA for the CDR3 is TGCGCCAGCAGTGGTCTCCCCCCGGATGGCTACACCTTC.

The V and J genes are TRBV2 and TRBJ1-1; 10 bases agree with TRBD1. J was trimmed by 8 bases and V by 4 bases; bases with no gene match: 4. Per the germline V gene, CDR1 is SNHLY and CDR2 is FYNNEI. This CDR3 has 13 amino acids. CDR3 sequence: CASSGTGGWEAFF. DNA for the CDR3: TGTGCCAGCAGTGGGACAGGGGGTTGGGAAGCTTTCTTT.

The CDR3 is CSASVQNTGELFF. CDR3 DNA: TGCAGTGCTAGTGTACAGAACACCGGGGAGCTGTTTTTT. The chain employs TRBV20-1 and TRBJ2-2; D gene unclear. This CDR3 spans 13 amino acids. Germline V gives CDR1 DFQATT, CDR2 SNEGSKA (reference sequence). Trimming cost V 3 bases and J 1 base, with 6 bases left between them.

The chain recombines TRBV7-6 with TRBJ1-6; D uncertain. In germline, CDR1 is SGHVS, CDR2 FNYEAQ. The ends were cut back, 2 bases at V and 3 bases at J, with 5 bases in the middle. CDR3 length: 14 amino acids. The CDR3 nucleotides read TGTGCCAGCAGCTTAACCAGCTATAATTCACCCCTCCACTTT. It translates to CASSLTSYNSPLHF.

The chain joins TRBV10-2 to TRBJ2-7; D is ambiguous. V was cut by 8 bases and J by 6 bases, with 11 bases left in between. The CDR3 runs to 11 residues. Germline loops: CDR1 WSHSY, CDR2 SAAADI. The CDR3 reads CASALSGEQYV. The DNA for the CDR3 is TGCGCCAGCGCCCTTTCGGGCGAGCAGTACGTC.

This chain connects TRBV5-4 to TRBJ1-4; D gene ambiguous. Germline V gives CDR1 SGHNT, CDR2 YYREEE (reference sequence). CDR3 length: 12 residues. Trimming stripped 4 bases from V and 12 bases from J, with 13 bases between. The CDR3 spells CASSQDWGELFF. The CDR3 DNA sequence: TGTGCCAGCAGCCAGGATTGGGGAGAACTGTTTTTT.

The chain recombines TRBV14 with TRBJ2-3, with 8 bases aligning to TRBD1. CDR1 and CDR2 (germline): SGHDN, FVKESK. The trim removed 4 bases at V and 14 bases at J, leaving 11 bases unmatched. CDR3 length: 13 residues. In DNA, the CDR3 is TGTGCCAGCAGCCGGAGGGTCCGGGACAGGACGTATTTT. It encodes CASSRRVRDRTYF.

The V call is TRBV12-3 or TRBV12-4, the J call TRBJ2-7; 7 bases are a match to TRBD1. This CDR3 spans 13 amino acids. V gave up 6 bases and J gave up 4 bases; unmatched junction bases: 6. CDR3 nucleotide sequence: TGTGCCAGCAGCTCGACAGGGCGGTACGAGCAGTACGTC. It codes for CASSSTGRYEQYV.